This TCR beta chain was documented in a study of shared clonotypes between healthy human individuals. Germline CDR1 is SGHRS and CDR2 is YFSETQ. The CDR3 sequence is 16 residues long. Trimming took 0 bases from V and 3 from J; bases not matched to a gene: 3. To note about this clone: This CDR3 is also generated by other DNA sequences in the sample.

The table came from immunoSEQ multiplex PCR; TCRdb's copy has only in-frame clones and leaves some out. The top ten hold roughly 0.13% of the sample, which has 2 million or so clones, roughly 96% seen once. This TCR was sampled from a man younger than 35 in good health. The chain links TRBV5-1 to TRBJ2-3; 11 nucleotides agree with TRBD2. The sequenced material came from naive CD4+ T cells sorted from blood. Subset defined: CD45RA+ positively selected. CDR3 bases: TGCGCCAGCAGCTTGGGGCTAGCGGGGGGTACAGATACGCAGTATTTT. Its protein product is CASSLGLAGGTDTQYF.